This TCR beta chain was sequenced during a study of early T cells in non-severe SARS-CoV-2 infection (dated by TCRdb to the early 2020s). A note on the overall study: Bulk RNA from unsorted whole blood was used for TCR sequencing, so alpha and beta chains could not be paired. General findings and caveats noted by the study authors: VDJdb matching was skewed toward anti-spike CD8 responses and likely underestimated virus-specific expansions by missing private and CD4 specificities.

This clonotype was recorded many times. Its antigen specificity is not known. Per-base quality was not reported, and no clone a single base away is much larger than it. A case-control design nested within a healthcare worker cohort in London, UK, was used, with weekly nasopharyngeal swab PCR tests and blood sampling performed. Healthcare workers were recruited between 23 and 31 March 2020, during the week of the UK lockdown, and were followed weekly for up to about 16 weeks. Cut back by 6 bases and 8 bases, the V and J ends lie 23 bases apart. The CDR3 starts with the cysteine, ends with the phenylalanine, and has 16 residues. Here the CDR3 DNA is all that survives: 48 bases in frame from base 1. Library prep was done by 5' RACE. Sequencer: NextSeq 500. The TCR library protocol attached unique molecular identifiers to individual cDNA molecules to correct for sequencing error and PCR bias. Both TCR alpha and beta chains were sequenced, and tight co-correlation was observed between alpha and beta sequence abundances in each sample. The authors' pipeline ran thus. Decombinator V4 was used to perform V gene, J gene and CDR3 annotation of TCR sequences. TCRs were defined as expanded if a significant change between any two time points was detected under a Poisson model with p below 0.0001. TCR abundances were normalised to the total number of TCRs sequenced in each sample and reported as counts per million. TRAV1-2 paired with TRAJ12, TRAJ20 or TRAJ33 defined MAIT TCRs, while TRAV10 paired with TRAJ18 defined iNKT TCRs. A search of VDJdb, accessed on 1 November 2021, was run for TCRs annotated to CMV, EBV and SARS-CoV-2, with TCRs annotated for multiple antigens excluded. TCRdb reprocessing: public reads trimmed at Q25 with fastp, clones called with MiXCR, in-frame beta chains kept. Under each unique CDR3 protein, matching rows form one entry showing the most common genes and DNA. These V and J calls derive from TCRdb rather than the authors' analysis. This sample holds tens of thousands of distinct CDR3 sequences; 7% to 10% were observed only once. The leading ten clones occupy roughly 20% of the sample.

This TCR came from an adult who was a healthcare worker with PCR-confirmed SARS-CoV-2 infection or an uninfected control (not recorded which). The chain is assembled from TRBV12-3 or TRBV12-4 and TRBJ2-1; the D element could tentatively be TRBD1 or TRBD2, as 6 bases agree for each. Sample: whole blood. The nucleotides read TGTGCCAGCAGCCCCAGAGGGGGGACGCGTTCCGATGAGCAGTTCTTC. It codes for CASSPRGGTRSDEQFF.